The sequence of this TCR beta chain was determined in a study of low-dose radiotherapy and immunotherapy resistance in tumors. TRAV- and TRBV-specific primers, spanning alpha and beta chains, primed first-strand cDNA. TCR amplification used 15 to 20 PCR cycles, a constant-region primer and a V-primer adapter. TCRdb called the reads again in MiXCR, with one record for every CDR3 protein. The sample records tens of thousands of distinct CDR3 sequences, 15% to 20% being singletons. In its sample, this clonotype was seen many times. Stated time point: before trial treatment. This CDR3 comprises 15 residues. Germline V gene data show CDR1 as SGHAT and CDR2 as FQDESV (reference sequence). V was shortened by 5 bases and J by 2 bases, with 15 bases between the two germline ends.

This specimen consisted of PBMCs, obtained before treatment. This rearrangement joins TRBV11-1 to TRBJ2-5; D is undetermined. The clonotype originates from a male donor with prostate cancer. CDR3 in DNA: TGTGCCAGCAGCCTTCCGTCGGGTCCGCAAGAGACCCAGTACTTC. Protein product: CASSLPSGPQETQYF.